This T cell receptor (beta chain) was captured in a study of CD8 T cells in Susac syndrome. On the study more broadly: Blood was drawn from patients with Susac syndrome. At that point, they were therapy-naive, on corticosteroids, or on intravenous immunoglobulin alone.

CD8+ and CD4+ T cells from blood underwent TCR beta sequencing, which was carried out in a high-throughput format. Study-wide results and limits: Clonal expansion was absent from the CD4+ T cell repertoires in Susac syndrome. It was acknowledged by the study that relatively few individuals were included in its TCR sequencing and HLA analysis.

Random hexamers were used to reverse transcribe roughly 0.45 to 1 ug of RNA. TCRdb recomputed calls from the immunoSEQ multiplex PCR reads with MiXCR, one row per CDR3 protein. The repertoire holds about 180,000 distinct CDR3 sequences, roughly 95% seen once, with less than 0.15% in the top ten. Germline CDR1 is DFQATT and CDR2 is SNEGSKA (reference sequence). V was cut by 1 base and J by 3 bases, with 13 bases left in between. The CDR3 contains 15 residues. About this clonotype: Its antigen remains unidentified.

The genes are TRBV20-1 and TRBJ1-5; D may be TRBD1 (6 bases). The TCR comes from a human donor with Susac syndrome. The material sequenced was CD4+ T cells from PBMCs. The CDR3 sequence is CSARAGRGLNQPQHF. CDR3 coding DNA: TGCAGTGCTAGAGCGGGCAGGGGACTCAATCAGCCCCAGCATTTT.